The T cell receptor (beta chain) described here comes from a study of cytomegalovirus exposure and HLA in healthy donors. Study conclusions and caveats: Presence/absence comparisons presumed near-even sequencing depth among donors.

With 60 Vbeta and 13 Jbeta primers, the PCR was carried out. TCRdb's table, derived via immunoSEQ multiplex PCR, lists solely in-frame clones and lacks some. The sample includes 150,000 or so clones, almost 80% of them seen just once. Of note for this clone: Its antigen is still unknown.

The V end lost 5 bases, the J end lost 10 bases, and 12 bases lay between the germline ends. CDR3 length equals 11 residues. Germline V gives CDR1 SNHLY, CDR2 FYNNEI. V gene TRBV2 combines with J gene TRBJ2-7, with D maybe TRBD2 (5 bases). The clonotype was recovered from a woman between 45 and 65 years old in good health and CMV-seropositive. Sequences were obtained from PBMCs. The CDR3 coding sequence is TGTGCCAGCAGTTCGGACTCCATCCAGTACTTC. Protein product: CASSSDSIQYF. Full variable domain (outside the CDR3, taken from reference TRBV2 and TRBJ2-7): EPEVTQTPSHQVTQMGQEVILRCVPISNHLYFYWYRQILGQKVEFLVSFYNNEISEKSEIFDDQFSVERPDGSNFTLKIRSTKLEDSAMYFCASSSDSIQYFGPGTRLTVT.